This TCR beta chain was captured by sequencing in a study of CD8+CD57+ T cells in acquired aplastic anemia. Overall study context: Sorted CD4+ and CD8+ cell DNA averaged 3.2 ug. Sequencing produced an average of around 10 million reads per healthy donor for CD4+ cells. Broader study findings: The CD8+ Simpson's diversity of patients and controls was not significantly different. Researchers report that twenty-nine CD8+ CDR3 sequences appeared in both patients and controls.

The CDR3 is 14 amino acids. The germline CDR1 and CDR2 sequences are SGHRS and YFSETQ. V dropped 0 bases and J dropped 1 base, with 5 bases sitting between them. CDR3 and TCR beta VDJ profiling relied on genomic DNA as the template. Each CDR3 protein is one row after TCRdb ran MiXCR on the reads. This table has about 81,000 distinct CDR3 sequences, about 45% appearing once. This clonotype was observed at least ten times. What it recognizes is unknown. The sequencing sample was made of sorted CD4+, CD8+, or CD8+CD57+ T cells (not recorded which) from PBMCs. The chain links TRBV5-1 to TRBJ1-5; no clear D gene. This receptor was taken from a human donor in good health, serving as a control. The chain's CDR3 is CASSLGESNQPQHF. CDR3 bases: TGCGCCAGCAGCTTGGGGGAGAGCAATCAGCCCCAGCATTTT. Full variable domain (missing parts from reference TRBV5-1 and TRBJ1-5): KAGVTQTPRYLIKTRGQQVTLSCSPISGHRSVSWYQQTPGQGLQFLFEYFSETQRNKGNFPGRFSGRQFSNSRSEMNVSTLELGDSALYLCASSLGESNQPQHFGDGTRLSIL.